The rows below give T cell receptor beta chains drawn from one sample of a study of blood T cell repertoires in COVID-19. TCRdb's copy holds only in-frame clones and misses some; the assay was immunoSEQ multiplex PCR. The sample lists around 370,000 clones, approximately 91% occurring once. Source material: peripheral blood. The receptor source for this set is a woman aged 70 to 79 with COVID-19, enrolled during active disease. CDR3s include the opening cysteine and the closing phenylalanine or tryptophan. The order of the fields is V gene, D gene, J gene, clone size, CDR3 DNA, CDR3 protein. D genes are given only for firm matches. Not every row has a clone size; where given, it reads once, few, many or a size class.

v_call: TRBV10-3; d_call: .; j_call: TRBJ1-2; clone_size: .; cdr3_nt: TGTGCCATCAGTGAGTCGGGGGAGGGATATGGCTACACCTTC; cdr3_aa: CAISESGEGYGYTF
v_call: TRBV30; d_call: .; j_call: TRBJ1-1; clone_size: .; cdr3_nt: TGTGCCTGGAGTGCAATACAGGGTGAAGCTTTCTTT; cdr3_aa: CAWSAIQGEAFF
v_call: TRBV5-6; d_call: TRBD1; j_call: TRBJ1-1; clone_size: .; cdr3_nt: TGTGCCAGCAGCTTCTGGACAGGATCCACTGAAGCTTTCTTT; cdr3_aa: CASSFWTGSTEAFF
v_call: TRBV5-4; d_call: .; j_call: TRBJ2-7; clone_size: .; cdr3_nt: TGTGCCAGCAGCTGGGGTGGGGGGAGCTCCTACGAGCAGTACTTC; cdr3_aa: CASSWGGGSSYEQYF
v_call: TRBV15; d_call: TRBD1; j_call: TRBJ2-3; clone_size: .; cdr3_nt: TGTGCCACCAGCAGGGCTGGGGGACAGGGCACAGATACGCAGTATTTT; cdr3_aa: CATSRAGGQGTDTQYF
v_call: TRBV10-3; d_call: TRBD1; j_call: TRBJ1-2; clone_size: once; cdr3_nt: TGTGCCATCAGTGCCGCAGGGGGCGATGGCTACACCTTC; cdr3_aa: CAISAAGGDGYTF
v_call: TRBV27; d_call: TRBD1; j_call: TRBJ1-2; clone_size: .; cdr3_nt: TGTGCCAGCGGGACAGGAGATAAAACTAACTATGGCTACACCTTC; cdr3_aa: CASGTGDKTNYGYTF
v_call: TRBV6-5; d_call: TRBD2; j_call: TRBJ2-1; clone_size: .; cdr3_nt: TGTGCCAGCAGTTGGGGGGGAGGGTACAATGAGCAGTTCTTC; cdr3_aa: CASSWGGGYNEQFF
v_call: TRBV19; d_call: .; j_call: TRBJ2-2; clone_size: .; cdr3_nt: TGTGCCAGTAGTTTCGGGGACGGGGAGCTGTTTTTT; cdr3_aa: CASSFGDGELFF
v_call: TRBV24-1; d_call: TRBD2; j_call: TRBJ2-5; clone_size: .; cdr3_nt: TGTGCCACCAGTGATTTGAAGCGGGGGGCCCAAGAGACCCAGTACTTC; cdr3_aa: CATSDLKRGAQETQYF
v_call: TRBV6-5; d_call: TRBD2; j_call: TRBJ2-7; clone_size: .; cdr3_nt: TGTGCCAGCAAGTTCAGCGGGGGCTACGAGCAGTACTTC; cdr3_aa: CASKFSGGYEQYF
v_call: TRBV5-1; d_call: .; j_call: TRBJ2-3; clone_size: .; cdr3_nt: TGCGCCAGCAGTTCTTCCTCGGACGGAGGCTATACGCAGTATTTT; cdr3_aa: CASSSSSDGGYTQYF
v_call: TRBV7-6; d_call: .; j_call: TRBJ2-3; clone_size: .; cdr3_nt: TGTGCCAGCAGCCCAAGCGGGCCCAAAGATACGCAGTATTTT; cdr3_aa: CASSPSGPKDTQYF
v_call: TRBV6-1; d_call: .; j_call: TRBJ2-7; clone_size: .; cdr3_nt: TGTGCCAGCAGTGAAGGGGTGGGGACTCTCTACGAGCAGTACTTC; cdr3_aa: CASSEGVGTLYEQYF
v_call: TRBV10-3; d_call: .; j_call: TRBJ1-5; clone_size: .; cdr3_nt: TGTGCCATCAGTGAGTCGAGGGCTCAGCCCCAGCATTTT; cdr3_aa: CAISESRAQPQHF
v_call: TRBV15; d_call: TRBD1; j_call: TRBJ2-4; clone_size: .; cdr3_nt: TGTGCCACCAGCAGAGGGGCAGGGGGAGTGGACAAAAACATTCAGTACTTC; cdr3_aa: CATSRGAGGVDKNIQYF
v_call: TRBV3-1/TRBV3-2; d_call: .; j_call: TRBJ2-7; clone_size: once; cdr3_nt: TGTGCCAGCAGCCAAGGGGCAGGGCTTTCTGAGCAGTACTTC; cdr3_aa: CASSQGAGLSEQYF
v_call: TRBV12-3/TRBV12-4; d_call: .; j_call: TRBJ1-4; clone_size: .; cdr3_nt: TGTGCCAGCAGTTTAATACCTCGGGAAAAACTGTTTTTT; cdr3_aa: CASSLIPREKLFF
v_call: TRBV27; d_call: TRBD1; j_call: TRBJ2-7; clone_size: .; cdr3_nt: TGTGCCAGCAGTCGGGACAGGGGCTCCTACGAGCAGTACTTC; cdr3_aa: CASSRDRGSYEQYF
v_call: TRBV7-9; d_call: .; j_call: TRBJ2-7; clone_size: .; cdr3_nt: TGTGCCAGCAGCTCTTCCTCGGGCGAGCAGTACTTC; cdr3_aa: CASSSSSGEQYF
v_call: TRBV21-1; d_call: .; j_call: TRBJ2-3; clone_size: .; cdr3_nt: TGTGCCCTGGGAGCAAATAGCACAGATACGCAGTATTTT; cdr3_aa: CALGANSTDTQYF
v_call: TRBV15; d_call: TRBD2; j_call: TRBJ2-7; clone_size: .; cdr3_nt: TGTGCCACCAGCAGGGGACTACCTGACTCCTACGAGCAGTACTTC; cdr3_aa: CATSRGLPDSYEQYF
v_call: TRBV7-9; d_call: TRBD1; j_call: TRBJ1-2; clone_size: .; cdr3_nt: TGTGCCAGCAGCCCGGGACAGGGCAGCTACACCTTC; cdr3_aa: CASSPGQGSYTF
v_call: TRBV28; d_call: TRBD1; j_call: TRBJ2-7; clone_size: once; cdr3_nt: TGTGCCAGCGCCCGGCCAGGGGGCAAATCCTACGAGCAGTACTTC; cdr3_aa: CASARPGGKSYEQYF
v_call: TRBV11-3; d_call: .; j_call: TRBJ1-1; clone_size: .; cdr3_nt: TGTGCCAGCAGCACGGGACTTGCTACTGAAGCTTTCTTT; cdr3_aa: CASSTGLATEAFF
v_call: TRBV6-6; d_call: .; j_call: TRBJ2-5; clone_size: .; cdr3_nt: TGTGCCAGCAGCTCCAGAAATCCGGGACTGAAACGGGTGGGAGAGACCCAGTACTTC; cdr3_aa: CASSSRNPGLKRVGETQYF
v_call: TRBV6-5; d_call: TRBD2; j_call: TRBJ2-1; clone_size: many; cdr3_nt: TGTGCCAGCACCCGAGGCACTAGCGGGGACAATGAGCAGTTCTTC; cdr3_aa: CASTRGTSGDNEQFF
v_call: TRBV7-2; d_call: .; j_call: TRBJ2-7; clone_size: .; cdr3_nt: TGTGCCAGCAGCTTAGGACAGATCCATGTCTACGAGCAGTACTTC; cdr3_aa: CASSLGQIHVYEQYF
v_call: TRBV4-1; d_call: TRBD1; j_call: TRBJ1-1; clone_size: .; cdr3_nt: TGCGCCAGCAGCCAAGGGGACAGGGGGGGAGACACTGAAGCTTTCTTT; cdr3_aa: CASSQGDRGGDTEAFF
v_call: TRBV19; d_call: .; j_call: TRBJ1-3; clone_size: .; cdr3_nt: TGTGCCAGTAGTATGGGGCAAGCGGGGGACACCATATATTTT; cdr3_aa: CASSMGQAGDTIYF
v_call: TRBV18; d_call: TRBD1; j_call: TRBJ1-1; clone_size: once; cdr3_nt: TGTGCCAGCGTACCCTCCGGGACAGGGAACACTGAAGCTTTCTTT; cdr3_aa: CASVPSGTGNTEAFF
v_call: TRBV5-1; d_call: .; j_call: TRBJ1-1; clone_size: .; cdr3_nt: TGCGCCAGCAGCTTGGAGGAGGGGCTCACTGAAGCTTTCTTT; cdr3_aa: CASSLEEGLTEAFF
v_call: TRBV11-2; d_call: TRBD1; j_call: TRBJ2-7; clone_size: few; cdr3_nt: TGTGCCAGCAGCCGATGGACAGGCCTCTCCTACGAGCAGTACTTC; cdr3_aa: CASSRWTGLSYEQYF
v_call: TRBV6-5; d_call: .; j_call: TRBJ2-1; clone_size: .; cdr3_nt: TGTGCCAGCTCTACCTACAATGAGCAGTTCTTC; cdr3_aa: CASSTYNEQFF
v_call: TRBV30; d_call: TRBD1; j_call: TRBJ1-4; clone_size: .; cdr3_nt: TGTGCCTGGAGTGTAGCGGCAGGGGGCAATGAAAAACTGTTTTTT; cdr3_aa: CAWSVAAGGNEKLFF
v_call: TRBV7-8; d_call: TRBD1; j_call: TRBJ1-3; clone_size: .; cdr3_nt: TGTGCCAGCAGCCGAGCGACAGGGGGCGCGGCAGGAAACACCATATATTTT; cdr3_aa: CASSRATGGAAGNTIYF
v_call: TRBV30; d_call: TRBD1; j_call: TRBJ2-7; clone_size: .; cdr3_nt: TGTGCCTGGAGAGACAGGGGGCGGTACGAGCAGTACTTC; cdr3_aa: CAWRDRGRYEQYF
v_call: TRBV19; d_call: TRBD1; j_call: TRBJ2-7; clone_size: .; cdr3_nt: TGTGCCAGTAGCCTGGACAGGGGTTACGAGCAGTACTTC; cdr3_aa: CASSLDRGYEQYF
v_call: TRBV28; d_call: .; j_call: TRBJ1-6; clone_size: .; cdr3_nt: TGTGCCAGCAGTTCCGTCCTTTATAATTCACCCCTCCACTTT; cdr3_aa: CASSSVLYNSPLHF
v_call: TRBV28; d_call: TRBD1; j_call: TRBJ2-7; clone_size: .; cdr3_nt: TGTGCCAGCAGTACCACGGGACAGGGGGCCAACGAGCAGTACTTC; cdr3_aa: CASSTTGQGANEQYF
v_call: TRBV4-1; d_call: TRBD2; j_call: TRBJ2-7; clone_size: .; cdr3_nt: TGCGCCAGCAGCCGAGATCGAGCGGGGGATTACGAGCAGTACTTC; cdr3_aa: CASSRDRAGDYEQYF
v_call: TRBV7-3; d_call: .; j_call: TRBJ2-7; clone_size: .; cdr3_nt: TGTGCCAGCAGCTCCAACGGCTCCTACGAGCAGTACTTC; cdr3_aa: CASSSNGSYEQYF
v_call: TRBV30; d_call: .; j_call: TRBJ1-6; clone_size: .; cdr3_nt: TGTGCCTGGAGTGCAGGGTCGTTTAATTCACCCCTCCACTTT; cdr3_aa: CAWSAGSFNSPLHF
v_call: TRBV7-2; d_call: .; j_call: TRBJ1-3; clone_size: .; cdr3_nt: TGTGCCAGCAGCTTTCTCGGTAGCCCCATATATTTT; cdr3_aa: CASSFLGSPIYF
v_call: TRBV4-2; d_call: .; j_call: TRBJ2-3; clone_size: .; cdr3_nt: TGTGCCAGCAGCCAAGAGGTAGCGGCCCTCACAGATACGCAGTATTTT; cdr3_aa: CASSQEVAALTDTQYF
v_call: TRBV19; d_call: .; j_call: TRBJ1-2; clone_size: .; cdr3_nt: TGTGCCAGTAAAGAGACAGGATACAACTATGGCTACACCTTC; cdr3_aa: CASKETGYNYGYTF
v_call: TRBV27; d_call: .; j_call: TRBJ1-2; clone_size: .; cdr3_nt: TGTGCCAGCAGTTTATCCGCGGCCTATGGCTACACCTTC; cdr3_aa: CASSLSAAYGYTF